One and the same sample provided the 26 T cell receptor beta chains below, sequenced in a study of preoperative IRX-2 immunotherapy in early breast cancer. Profiling relied on immunoSEQ multiplex PCR, and the TCRdb table lists in-frame clones only, not all of them. The data show about 15,000 clones, roughly 93% seen once. Indicated treatment: preoperative locoregional IRX-2 cytokine immunotherapy. The sample was collected from a patient treated with IRX-2 immunotherapy. The receptors were sampled from a human donor with breast cancer.

The chain employs TRBV7-3 and TRBJ2-3, with TRBD1 identical over 7 bases. The CDR3 loop spans 15 amino acids. CDR1 and CDR2 from the germline V gene are SGHTA and FQGTGA. J was trimmed by 3 bases and V by 5 bases; bases with no gene match: 8. Here the CDR3 DNA reads TGTGCCAGCAGCCGACAGGGAAGGAGGACAGATACGCAGTATTTT. This codes for CASSRQGRRTDTQYF.

This clone was detected once. The rearrangement joins TRBV28 to TRBJ1-1, with D possibly matching TRBD1 (5 bases). The germline V gene has CDR1 MDHEN and CDR2 SYDVKM. V was cut by 6 bases and J by 4 bases, with 12 bases left in between. The CDR3 length is 13 residues. The CDR3 DNA is TGTGCCAGCAGGTCATCGGGGGGCACTGAAGCTTTCTTT. It encodes CASRSSGGTEAFF.

The V call is TRBV10-3, the J call TRBJ1-3, with D possibly being TRBD1 (5 bases). Germline V CDR1 and CDR2: ENHRY, SYGVKD. The germline V and J ends were trimmed by 2 bases and 2 bases, with 22 bases remaining between them. The CDR3 is made up of 19 amino acids. CDR3 sequence (DNA): TGTGCCATCAGTGAGCAATATTTGAAGGGCAGGGCGCCTGGAAACACCATATATTTT. This translates into CAISEQYLKGRAPGNTIYF.

The chain employs TRBV11-3 and TRBJ2-1, with TRBD2 as a possible D gene (6 bases). Germline-derived CDR1 and CDR2 are SGHNT and YENEEA. V lost 1 base, J lost 8 bases, and 18 bases lay in between. The CDR3 has 16 amino acids. Written as DNA, the CDR3 is TGTGCCAGCAGCTTAGGAATAAGCGGGTACGGGGATGAGCAGTTCTTC. Encoded protein: CASSLGISGYGDEQFF.

The gene calls are TRBV28 and TRBJ2-5; D is perhaps TRBD1 (5 bases). The length of the CDR3 is 12 residues. The germline gives CDR1 MDHEN, CDR2 SYDVKM. Trimming took 5 bases from V and 9 from J, leaving 13 bases between them. The CDR3 nucleotides read TGTGCCAGCAGTAAAACACCAGGGCCCCAGTACTTC. Translating gives CASSKTPGPQYF.

The V gene is TRBV6-1, the J gene TRBJ1-2; the match to TRBD1 covers 7 bases. From germline, CDR1 is MNHNS and CDR2 SASEGT. Trimming took 1 base from V and 0 from J; bases not matched to a gene: 8. CDR3 length: 17 amino acids. The CDR3 spells CASSEVGGQVSNYGYTF. CDR3 DNA: TGTGCCAGCAGTGAAGTCGGCGGACAGGTTTCTAACTATGGCTACACCTTC.

The rearrangement joins TRBV7-8 to TRBJ2-1; 8 bases align to TRBD2. The CDR3 runs to 13 residues. J gave up 10 bases and V 1 base, and 3 bases lay outside the gene matches. Germline loops: CDR1 SGHVS, CDR2 FQNEAQ. DNA for the CDR3: TGTGCCAGCAGCTTAGGCCTAGCGGGCGAGCAGTTCTTC. Encoded protein: CASSLGLAGEQFF. Full variable domain (remainder filled in from reference TRBV7-8 and TRBJ2-1): GAGVSQSPRYKVAKRGQDVALRCDPISGHVSLFWYQQALGQGPEFLTYFQNEAQLDKSGLPSDRFFAERPEGSVSTLKIQRTQQEDSAVYLCASSLGLAGEQFFGPGTRLTVL.

This chain connects TRBV6-1 to TRBJ1-5; 7 bases match TRBD1. Trimming took 2 bases from V and 3 from J; bases not matched to a gene: 7. The CDR3 consists of 16 residues. Germline V lookup: CDR1 MNHNS, CDR2 SASEGT. DNA for the CDR3: TGTGCCAGCAGTGAATGGGACAGAGCTAACAATCAGCCCCAGCATTTT. Its translation: CASSEWDRANNQPQHF.

The rearrangement uses TRBV5-5 and TRBJ1-5; D ambiguous. The V end was cut by 2 bases, the J end by 1 base, with 7 bases between. The CDR3 runs to 14 residues. CDR1 is SGHKS and CDR2 is YYEKEE in the germline V gene (reference sequence). CDR3: CASSFGLSNQPQHF. The CDR3 region has the DNA TGTGCCAGCAGCTTTGGACTAAGCAATCAGCCCCAGCATTTT.

The rearrangement links TRBV5-6 to TRBJ2-1, with D perhaps matching TRBD1 (6 bases). The germline V gene encodes CDR1 SGHDT and CDR2 YYEEEE. This CDR3 comprises 15 residues. Trimming cost V 6 bases and J 4 bases, with 17 bases left between them. The CDR3 DNA reads TGTGCCAGCAACCGAAGGGGGAGACTTTACAATGAGCAGTTCTTC. Amino acid sequence: CASNRRGRLYNEQFF.

The V gene is TRBV6-6, the J gene TRBJ2-4, with 10 bases identical to TRBD1. This CDR3 is built from 14 residues. The V and J ends lost 6 bases and 8 bases, in that order; junction bases with no gene match: 7. Germline V gene data show CDR1 as MNHNY and CDR2 as SVGAGI (reference sequence). CDR3 sequence: CASRRQGARDIQYF. In DNA form, the CDR3 reads TGTGCCAGCAGGAGACAGGGGGCGCGGGACATTCAGTACTTC.

The J gene is TRBJ1-1, the V gene TRBV7-6, with 8 bases fitting TRBD1. Germline CDR1 reads SGHVS; CDR2 reads FNYEAQ. V shed 2 bases and J 0 bases; nucleotides not matched to a gene: 11. This CDR3 contains 18 residues. DNA of the CDR3: TGTGCCAGCAGCTTAACCCCAGGGGGCGGGACCATGAACACTGAAGCTTTCTTT. Amino acids: CASSLTPGGGTMNTEAFF.

This clone was counted once. The chain uses TRBV6-5 and TRBJ1-5, with D uncertain. V was shortened by 0 bases and J by 0 bases, with 6 bases between the two germline ends. This CDR3 has 15 amino acids. Germline V gene data show CDR1 as MNHEY and CDR2 as SVGAGI. The chain's CDR3 is CASSYSIASNQPQHF. The CDR3 DNA is TGTGCCAGCAGTTACTCGATAGCTAGCAATCAGCCCCAGCATTTT.

The V gene is TRBV2, the J gene TRBJ2-3, with 11 bases that match TRBD2. The germline V gene has CDR1 SNHLY and CDR2 FYNNEI. V dropped 5 bases and J dropped 11; count of bases not matched to a gene: 9. CDR3 length: 14 residues. CDR3 DNA: TGTGCCAGCAGTTTACTAGCGGGGGAAACCCAGCAGTATTTT. The encoded protein is CASSLLAGETQQYF.

V is TRBV4-2 and J is TRBJ1-3; D ambiguous. The germline gives CDR1 LGHNA, CDR2 YNFKEQ. The V gene lost 2 bases and the J gene lost 4 bases, with 3 bases spanning the gap. CDR3 length: 12 amino acids. The CDR3 spells CASSQWGNTIYF. CDR3 bases: TGTGCCAGCAGCCAATGGGGAAACACCATATATTTT.

This clone has just one count. In DNA form, the CDR3 reads TGTGCCAGCAGCGAGATGACAGGGAGGGATTCACCCCTCCACTTT. It yields the protein CASSEMTGRDSPLHF. The rearrangement links TRBV9 to TRBJ1-6, with 7 bases matching TRBD1. The V gene's germline CDR1 is SGDLS and CDR2 YYNGEE. Trimming took 3 bases from V and 8 from J; bases not matched to a gene: 8. The length of the CDR3 is 15 residues.

The chain joins TRBV27 to TRBJ1-1, with D uncertain. Germline V CDR1 and CDR2: MNHEY, SMNVEV (reference sequence). The CDR3 consists of 13 residues. V was clipped by 1 base and J by 1 base, with 4 bases between them. The CDR3 loop reads CASSLLGNTEAFF. CDR3 sequence (DNA): TGTGCCAGCAGTTTATTGGGGAACACTGAAGCTTTCTTT.

The J gene is TRBJ1-2, the V gene TRBV7-9; D not certain. The germline gives CDR1 SEHNR, CDR2 FQNEAQ (reference sequence). The CDR3 is made up of 12 amino acids. The germline V and J ends were trimmed by 5 bases and 8 bases, with 12 bases remaining between them. The CDR3 DNA reads TGTGCCAGCAGCCCGGCTGATCAAGGCTACACCTTC. It specifies CASSPADQGYTF.

The J gene is TRBJ2-3, the V gene TRBV7-6; no reliable D call. Trimming took 2 bases from V and 6 from J, leaving 9 bases between them. The CDR3 is 13 residues long. The germline gives CDR1 SGHVS, CDR2 FNYEAQ. This CDR3 is CASSLNYGDTQYF. The DNA for the CDR3 is TGTGCCAGCAGCTTAAATTATGGCGATACGCAGTATTTT.

The chain recombines TRBV2 with TRBJ1-2; the D is unclear. Looked up from germline, CDR1 is SNHLY and CDR2 is FYNNEI. The CDR3 runs to 13 residues. Trimming took off 6 bases at V and 0 bases at J, with 8 bases between the two ends. This CDR3 reads CASRYRANYGYTF. The CDR3 DNA reads as TGTGCCAGCAGATATCGAGCTAACTATGGCTACACCTTC.

V gene TRBV10-1 combines with J gene TRBJ2-7; the match to TRBD1 covers 7 bases. There are 14 residues in the CDR3. V was pared by 8 bases and J by 0 bases, with 7 bases of the junction left unmatched. CDR1 and CDR2 (germline): WNHNN, SYGVQD (reference sequence). The CDR3 DNA reads as TGCGCCAGCCACCCGAGGGGGCACTCCTACGAGCAGTACTTC. Translating gives CASHPRGHSYEQYF.

This chain joins TRBV6-1 and TRBJ1-2; possibly TRBD1 for D (6 bases). CDR3 size: 13 residues. In germline, CDR1 is MNHNS, CDR2 SASEGT. Trimming cost V 1 base and J 8 bases, with 11 bases left between them. The CDR3 sequence: CASSEGGREGYTF. Here the CDR3 DNA reads TGTGCCAGCAGTGAAGGGGGGCGGGAAGGCTACACCTTC.

This rearrangement joins TRBV7-2 to TRBJ2-5; 7 nucleotides match TRBD1. Germline V gene sequence: CDR1 SGHTA, CDR2 FQGNSA. The junction had 5 bases not matched to a gene; V was cut back by 5 bases and J by 2 bases. The CDR3 runs 14 residues. Here the CDR3 DNA reads TGTGCCAGCAGCAGGGGACAGTCACAAGAGACCCAGTACTTC. It is translated as CASSRGQSQETQYF.

The gene calls are TRBV2 and TRBJ1-2; D perhaps matches TRBD1 (5 bases). CDR3 length: 14 residues. V lost 6 bases and J 8 bases, leaving 19 bases between the germline ends. Germline values: CDR1 SNHLY, CDR2 FYNNEI. Here the CDR3 reads CASRTQGAPGGYTF. The CDR3 nucleotides are TGTGCCAGCAGGACACAAGGGGCCCCGGGGGGCTACACCTTC.

This sequence joins TRBV7-9 and TRBJ2-5; 10 nucleotides line up with TRBD2. CDR3 length: 15 amino acids. Trimming removed 8 bases from V and 1 base from J; junction bases left unmatched: 7. The germline gives CDR1 SEHNR, CDR2 FQNEAQ (reference sequence). The CDR3: CASGSAGGPQETQYF. The CDR3 region has the DNA TGTGCCAGCGGCTCAGCGGGGGGGCCCCAAGAGACCCAGTACTTC.

This chain uses TRBV7-9 with TRBJ2-3; the match to TRBD2 covers 9 bases. Germline V lookup: CDR1 SEHNR, CDR2 FQNEAQ (reference sequence). The V and J ends lost 6 bases and 0 bases, in that order; junction bases with no gene match: 10. The CDR3 is made up of 17 amino acids. Written as DNA, the CDR3 is TGTGCCAGCAGTCCTACCCTAGCGGGGTCTAGCACAGATACGCAGTATTTT. Protein sequence: CASSPTLAGSSTDTQYF.